This T cell receptor (beta chain) emerged from a study of cytomegalovirus exposure and HLA in healthy donors. As for the study in general: A subsequent analysis reported that the 110 or so validation repertoires were produced on the same platform that had also been used for the approximately 700 first-cohort repertoires. Study findings and constraints: Overall, approximately 150 TCR beta chains were annotated as cytomegalovirus-associated. The classifier, whose performance was assessed in both the original and validation cohorts, reportedly diagnosed cytomegalovirus status with high specificity and sensitivity.

In its sample, this clone was seen a few times. Its antigen is undetermined. Generated by immunoSEQ multiplex PCR, the TCRdb table keeps only in-frame clones and is missing some. The sample holds about 120,000 clones; more than 75% are singletons and the top ten take around 1.4%. Trimming removed 5 bases at V and 10 bases at J, with 12 bases between. Germline V gives CDR1 SGHTA, CDR2 FQGTGA. The CDR3 covers 13 residues. Donors came from a validation cohort of 95 to 150 subjects, distinct from the first 666-subject cohort. This sequence was found in a woman aged 25 to 39 in good health and CMV-seropositive. Material for sequencing was PBMCs. The chain uses TRBV7-3 and TRBJ1-6, with D possibly matching TRBD1 (6 bases). The CDR3 loop reads CASSRTGYSPLHF. The CDR3 bases are TGTGCCAGCAGCAGAACAGGGTACTCACCCCTCCACTTT.